One and the same sample provided the 27 T cell receptor beta chains below, sequenced in a study of cytomegalovirus exposure and HLA in healthy donors. 13 Jbeta primers and 60 Vbeta primers were used for the PCR. Generated by immunoSEQ multiplex PCR, the TCRdb table keeps only in-frame clones and is missing some. The sample lists almost 200,000 clones, about 85% seen once, with approximately 0.36% in the top ten. The sequencing input was PBMCs. The source is a male donor in good health and CMV-seropositive.

This clone has a handful of counts. The gene calls are TRBV15 and TRBJ1-5; no clear D gene. This CDR3 comprises 15 residues. Germline V CDR1 and CDR2: LNHNV, YYDKDF (reference sequence). The ends were cut back, 1 base at V and 4 bases at J, with 11 bases in the middle. CDR3 sequence (DNA): TGTGCCACCAGCAGAGCCGCGGGTGGAAATCAGCCCCAGCATTTT. This translates into CATSRAAGGNQPQHF.

J is TRBJ2-1 and V is TRBV7-2; 8 bases agree with TRBD2. V was clipped by 4 bases and J by 7 bases; unmatched bases: 12. This CDR3 comprises 16 residues. The germline CDR1 and CDR2 sequences are SGHTA and FQGNSA. CDR3 DNA: TGTGCCAGCAGCTCCTCTCGAGCGGGAGCATCAAATGAGCAGTTCTTC. Protein sequence: CASSSSRAGASNEQFF. Looking up the rest from reference TRBV7-2 and TRBJ2-1 gives the full variable domain: GAGVSQSPSNKVTEKGKDVELRCDPISGHTALYWYRQSLGQGLEFLIYFQGNSAPDKSGLPSDRFSAERTGGSVSTLTIQRTQQEDSAVYLCASSSSRAGASNEQFFGPGTRLTVL.

The chain joins TRBV14 to TRBJ2-2; 10 bases are a match to TRBD2. The CDR3 length is 14 residues. CDR1 and CDR2 (germline): SGHDN, FVKESK. V shed 6 bases, J shed 6 bases, and the junction held 4 bases outside the gene matches. This chain's CDR3 is CASSPGLASGELFF. The CDR3 DNA follows: TGTGCCAGCAGTCCGGGACTAGCGTCCGGGGAGCTGTTTTTT. Based on the CDR3 plus reference TRBV14 and TRBJ2-2, the full variable domain is EAGVTQFPSHSVIEKGQTVTLRCDPISGHDNLYWYRRVMGKEIKFLLHFVKESKQDESGMPNNRFLAERTGGTYSTLKVQPAELEDSGVYFCASSPGLASGELFFGEGSRLTVL.

This clone was detected only a few times. V usage is TRBV7-9 and J usage is TRBJ2-1, with TRBD2 identical over 14 bases. The CDR3 length is 16 residues. CDR1 SEHNR and CDR2 FQNEAQ come from the germline V gene (reference sequence). V shed 0 bases, J shed 8 bases, and the junction held 3 bases outside the gene matches. The CDR3 is CASSLAGTSGRDEQFF. The CDR3 DNA follows: TGTGCCAGCAGCTTAGCCGGGACTAGCGGGAGAGATGAGCAGTTCTTC.

The J gene is TRBJ2-1, the V gene TRBV5-1; TRBD2 aligns across 8 bases. Losses at the gene ends were 4 bases for V and 0 bases for J; bases not matched to a gene: 9. CDR1 is SGHRS and CDR2 is YFSETQ in the germline V gene. CDR3 size: 17 residues. The CDR3 reads CASSKGAAGGSYNEQFF. The CDR3 DNA follows: TGCGCCAGCAGCAAGGGCGCGGCGGGAGGCTCCTACAATGAGCAGTTCTTC.

V and J are TRBV21-1 and TRBJ2-3; the table's D call TRBD1 went unverified against the DNA. TRBV21-1 is tagged as a pseudogene. The CDR3 totals 15 residues. The DNA for the CDR3 is TGTGCCAGCAGGTGGCGGACACCAAGCACAGATACGCAGTATTTT. Translating it yields CASRWRTPSTDTQYF.

This rearrangement joins TRBV7-8 to TRBJ2-3; a weak D match, TRBD1 (7 bases). There are 15 residues in the CDR3. V was trimmed by 7 bases and J by 4 bases, leaving 18 bases between them. Germline V gene lookup returns CDR1 SGHVS and CDR2 FQNEAQ. The CDR3 DNA is TGTGCCAGCACTCCAGCAGGGGGGAACTCAGATACGCAGTATTTT. Its protein product is CASTPAGGNSDTQYF.

The V call is TRBV19, the J call TRBJ2-5, with a weak D call TRBD2 (6 bases). CDR1 and CDR2 (germline): LNHDA, SQIVND (reference sequence). Trimming took 5 bases from V and 5 from J, leaving 21 bases between them. This CDR3 has 16 residues. In DNA, the CDR3 is TGTGCCAGTAGTGACCGTGCATTGGGGGGATTGGAGACCCAGTACTTC. Amino acid sequence: CASSDRALGGLETQYF.

The chain carries TRBV7-3 and TRBJ2-2; TRBD1 might be the D (6 bases). The germline V gene has CDR1 SGHTA and CDR2 FQGTGA. CDR3 length equals 13 residues. Trimming cost V 5 bases and J 6 bases, with 10 bases left between them. The chain's CDR3 is CASSRDRSGELFF. CDR3 bases: TGTGCCAGCAGCCGTGACAGGTCCGGGGAGCTGTTTTTT.

This rearrangement joins TRBV30 to TRBJ2-7, with D unresolved. Trimming took 2 bases from V and 2 from J, leaving 10 bases between them. The CDR3 sequence is 13 residues long. Germline V gene data show CDR1 as GTSNPN and CDR2 as SVGIG (reference sequence). The CDR3 DNA sequence: TGTGCCTGGAGTACTTCCACCCCCTACGAGCAGTACTTC. It translates to CAWSTSTPYEQYF.

The V call is TRBV11-3, the J call TRBJ2-3; possibly TRBD1 for D (6 bases). V was trimmed by 5 bases and J by 2 bases, leaving 11 bases between them. This CDR3 spans 14 amino acids. Germline loops: CDR1 SGHNT, CDR2 YENEEA. CDR3 loop: CASSRGQPTDTQYF. The CDR3 DNA sequence: TGTGCCAGCAGCCGAGGACAGCCCACAGATACGCAGTATTTT.

J is TRBJ1-5 and V is TRBV6-5, with a weak D call TRBD1 (6 bases). The CDR3 spans 15 residues. CDR1 is MNHEY and CDR2 is SVGAGI in the germline V gene. The germline V and J ends were trimmed by 7 bases and 4 bases, with 17 bases remaining between them. The CDR3 DNA is TGTGCCAGCACCTTAAACGGACAGACGAATCAGCCCCAGCATTTT. It specifies CASTLNGQTNQPQHF.

The chain couples TRBV5-1 to TRBJ2-3, with 8 positions matching TRBD2. Looked up from germline, CDR1 is SGHRS and CDR2 is YFSETQ. J lost 0 bases, V lost 2 bases, and 5 bases had no gene match. This CDR3 spans 16 amino acids. The CDR3 DNA sequence: TGCGCCAGCAGCTTCTCCGGGGGGGCTAGCACAGATACGCAGTATTTT. As protein: CASSFSGGASTDTQYF.

This clone was seen a handful of times. J is TRBJ2-1 and V is TRBV7-3; no firm D call. Germline CDR1 is SGHTA and CDR2 is FQGTGA. With 2 bases removed from V and 5 bases from J, the gap between germline ends came to 13 bases. The CDR3 contains 15 residues. CDR3 region: CASSLPRPGDNEQFF. CDR3 DNA sequence: TGTGCCAGCAGCTTACCCCGACCCGGAGACAATGAGCAGTTCTTC.

The rearrangement joins TRBV13 to TRBJ1-5; D call uncertain. The V gene lost 0 bases and the J gene lost 5 bases, with 11 bases spanning the gap. Per the germline V gene, CDR1 is PRHDT and CDR2 is FYEKMQ (reference sequence). The CDR3 is 15 amino acids. CDR3 protein: CASSLGTRGYQPQHF. CDR3 nucleotide sequence: TGTGCCAGCAGCTTAGGCACAAGAGGGTATCAGCCCCAGCATTTT.

This chain links TRBV19 with TRBJ1-6, with TRBD1 as a possible D gene (6 bases). The length of the CDR3 is 14 residues. Deletions cut 2 bases from V and 6 bases from J, with 8 bases between. Germline CDR1 and CDR2: LNHDA and SQIVND (reference sequence). CDR3 coding DNA: TGTGCCAGTAGTATACGACAGGTTAATTCACCCCTCCACTTT. Protein: CASSIRQVNSPLHF.

CDR3 sequence reads: CASSPSGGANEQFF. The CDR3 nucleotides read TGTGCCAGCAGCCCTAGCGGGGGGGCCAATGAGCAGTTCTTC. The chain joins TRBV7-9 to TRBJ2-1; 12 bases map to TRBD2. Germline values: CDR1 SEHNR, CDR2 FQNEAQ (reference sequence). V was pared by 5 bases and J by 6 bases, with 2 bases of the junction left unmatched. The CDR3 contains 14 residues.

This clone was seen a few times. The V and J genes are TRBV27 and TRBJ2-7; the D gene is possibly TRBD1 (6 bases). The CDR3 loop spans 15 amino acids. CDR1 is MNHEY, CDR2 SMNVEV, per germline (reference sequence). Trimming removed 3 bases at V and 6 bases at J, with 18 bases between. The DNA of the CDR3 is TGTGCCAGCAGTTTCCCCGACAGGCCCTCCGCCGAGCAGTACTTC. It specifies CASSFPDRPSAEQYF.

V gene TRBV28 combines with J gene TRBJ2-5; tentatively, D is TRBD2 (5 bases). The assigned J gene may be wrong: the sequence end matches TRBJ2-7 better. This CDR3 is 14 amino acids long. Germline loops: CDR1 MDHEN, CDR2 SYDVKM. This CDR3 is CASRRTGSSYEQYF. CDR3 bases: TGTGCCAGCAGGCGGACGGGGAGCTCCTACGAGCAGTACTTC.

The chain has TRBV2 and TRBJ1-2, with D uncertain. Germline CDR1 and CDR2: SNHLY and FYNNEI. CDR3 length: 11 residues. V shed 8 bases and J shed 4 bases, with 8 bases lying between them. The CDR3 protein is CASQEFYGYTF. The CDR3, as DNA: TGTGCCAGCCAGGAATTCTATGGCTACACCTTC.

The rearrangement joins TRBV29-1 to TRBJ2-1, with D tentatively TRBD1 (5 bases). The CDR3 extends over 15 amino acids. Germline CDR1 reads SQVTM; CDR2 reads ANQGSEA. V lost 2 bases and J lost 4, with 15 bases in between. CDR3 amino acids: CSVEYAGLGYNEQFF. Here the CDR3 DNA reads TGCAGCGTTGAATACGCAGGGTTGGGGTACAATGAGCAGTTCTTC.

The chain joins TRBV28 to TRBJ1-1, with 8 bases that match TRBD1. The CDR3 runs 15 residues. Germline V lookup: CDR1 MDHEN, CDR2 SYDVKM. V dropped 2 bases and J dropped 4; count of bases not matched to a gene: 6. CDR3: CASSLAQGAGTEAFF. The CDR3 DNA sequence: TGTGCCAGCAGTTTAGCGCAGGGGGCAGGCACTGAAGCTTTCTTT.

The genes are TRBV10-3 and TRBJ2-3, with 9 bases lining up with TRBD2. The V and J ends lost 4 bases and 3 bases, in that order; junction bases with no gene match: 5. The CDR3 covers 15 residues. Germline V CDR1 and CDR2: ENHRY, SYGVKD. The CDR3 loop is CAISGASGETDTQYF. CDR3 coding DNA: TGTGCCATCAGTGGGGCTAGCGGGGAAACAGATACGCAGTATTTT.

This clone was counted a single time. The V call is TRBV5-1, the J call TRBJ1-5; tentatively, D is TRBD1 (5 bases). V lost 5 bases to trimming and J lost 2 bases, with 11 bases between them. This CDR3 region has 14 residues. From germline, CDR1 is SGHRS and CDR2 YFSETQ. The CDR3 nucleotides are TGCGCCAGCAGTGAAACGGGGGGCAATCAGCCCCAGCATTTT. Its protein product is CASSETGGNQPQHF.

This rearrangement joins TRBV28 to TRBJ2-1; 9 nucleotides match TRBD2. V lost 5 bases, J lost 4 bases, and 3 bases stayed unmatched. Per the germline V gene, CDR1 is MDHEN and CDR2 is SYDVKM. The CDR3 length is 14 residues. The CDR3 region is CASSTSGYYNEQFF. In DNA form, the CDR3 reads TGTGCCAGCAGTACTAGCGGGTATTACAATGAGCAGTTCTTC.

The CDR3 DNA follows: TGTGCCAGCAAATTGGTAGCAGATACGCAGTATTTT. This gives the protein CASKLVADTQYF. The rearrangement uses TRBV2 and TRBJ2-3; D call uncertain. Trimming pared 7 bases from V and 4 bases from J, leaving 9 bases between. The CDR3 covers 12 residues. Germline lookup yields CDR1 SNHLY and CDR2 FYNNEI.

This chain connects TRBV28 to TRBJ2-1, with 8 bases identical to TRBD2. The CDR3 length is 13 residues. Germline V gene sequence: CDR1 MDHEN, CDR2 SYDVKM. V dropped 10 bases and J dropped 8; count of bases not matched to a gene: 10. The CDR3 region has the DNA TGTGCCATCTCTAAGACTAGCGTCGATGAGCAGTTCTTC. Translating gives CAISKTSVDEQFF.